Below, one T cell receptor beta chain is given with its context. Antigen specificity is unknown. The data were taken from a study of blood T cells in healthy people across ages. Study-level findings and limits: Investigators viewed diversity estimates from one million T cells as underestimates, the study reported.

Trimming took 2 bases from V and 11 from J; bases not matched to a gene: 8. The length of the CDR3 is 13 residues. Germline CDR1 reads SNHLY; CDR2 reads FYNNEI. For the second PCR, which ran for 7 to 11 cycles, a sample-barcoded 5' primer and a J-beta primer mix were used. MiXCR, applied by TCRdb to the 5' RACE reads, yields one record per CDR3 protein. This table holds 750,000 to 950,000 distinct CDR3 sequences, more than 25% found once. The data also belong to a second study, concerning T cells of mothers and their children. As reported in that work: The study obtained over 9.5 million TCR beta CDR3 reads per mother and 3 million to 3.5 million per child.

The specimen sequenced was blood. This TCR was sampled from a boy aged 10-17 years in good health. The gene calls are TRBV2 and TRBJ2-5; TRBD1 matches 7 bases. The CDR3 sequence is CASSENRGGEQYF. CDR3 bases: TGTGCCAGCAGTGAAAACAGGGGTGGGGAGCAGTACTTC.